The clone carrying this TCR beta chain has ten or more counts. Its antigen is undetermined. This specimen comes from a study of T cells in Graves' hyperthyroidism and ophthalmopathy. Study-wide findings and caveats: The blood repertoire included most of the expanded thyroid clonotypes above 0.001.

RNA transcripts served as the template for amplifying TCR beta CDR3 regions. The HTBI primer set served for first-round RT-PCR of the TCR CDR3. TCRdb redid the calling of the multiplex PCR reads with MiXCR, one entry per CDR3 protein. This repertoire shows around 600,000 distinct CDR3 sequences, 45% found once; its top ten account for roughly 7.2%. The specimen was peripheral blood or thyroid tissue (not recorded which). The TCR sequence derives from an adult man with Graves' disease, either hyperthyroidism or ophthalmopathy (not recorded which).

In DNA, the CDR3 is TGTGCCAGCAGTGAAGACGGACAGGGAACTGAAGCTTTCTTT. Protein sequence: CASSEDGQGTEAFF. The V call is TRBV2, the J call TRBJ1-1; 8 nucleotides align to TRBD1. The V and J ends lost 1 base and 5 bases, in that order; junction bases with no gene match: 3. In germline, CDR1 is SNHLY, CDR2 FYNNEI. This CDR3 spans 14 amino acids.